This is a list of T cell receptor beta chains from one sample in a study of blood T cell repertoires in COVID-19. The protocol was immunoSEQ multiplex PCR, while the TCRdb copy is restricted to in-frame clones and leaves out a portion. The data show 55,000 to 95,000 clones, roughly 81% seen once. Source material: peripheral blood. These receptors were obtained from a woman in her sixties or seventies with acute or convalescent COVID-19. Each CDR3 is given with its conserved first and last residue. D genes are given only for firm matches. Rows give clone size only sometimes, using once, few, many, or a class for an expanded clone.

cdr3_nt: TGTGCCAGCTCAGCTCGAGGGCTCGAGGTCAATGAGCAGTTCTTC
cdr3_aa: CASSARGLEVNEQFF
clone_size: once
d_call: NA
j_call: TRBJ2-1
v_call: TRBV18

cdr3_nt: TGTGCCAGCAACCGGGACTCCTGGGACCGGGAGCTGTTTTTT
cdr3_aa: CASNRDSWDRELFF
clone_size: NA
d_call: NA
j_call: TRBJ2-2
v_call: TRBV28

cdr3_nt: TGTGCCAGCAGCGCATGGACAGGGGGCGAAGAGACCCAGTACTTC
cdr3_aa: CASSAWTGGEETQYF
clone_size: NA
d_call: TRBD1
j_call: TRBJ2-5
v_call: TRBV2

cdr3_nt: TGTGCCAGCAGCCAAGGGACAGAGAACACCGGGGAGCTGTTTTTT
cdr3_aa: CASSQGTENTGELFF
clone_size: NA
d_call: NA
j_call: TRBJ2-2
v_call: TRBV4-2

cdr3_nt: TGTGCCAGCAGCAAAAGGCAGGGACTAGGACAGCCCCAGCATTTT
cdr3_aa: CASSKRQGLGQPQHF
clone_size: NA
d_call: NA
j_call: TRBJ1-5
v_call: TRBV21-1

cdr3_nt: TGTGCCAGCAGCTTGAACGGAGGGGTCAGCAATCAGCCCCAGCATTTT
cdr3_aa: CASSLNGGVSNQPQHF
clone_size: NA
d_call: NA
j_call: TRBJ1-5
v_call: TRBV5-6

cdr3_nt: TGTGCCAGCAGCTTATTGAGTCTAGCGGGAAGGACAGATACGCAGTATTTT
cdr3_aa: CASSLLSLAGRTDTQYF
clone_size: NA
d_call: TRBD2
j_call: TRBJ2-3
v_call: TRBV11-3

cdr3_nt: TGTGCCAGCTCACCAGGCGGGGGCTCTTCTAGCACAGATACGCAGTATTTT
cdr3_aa: CASSPGGGSSSTDTQYF
clone_size: NA
d_call: NA
j_call: TRBJ2-3
v_call: TRBV18

cdr3_nt: TGTGCCAGCAGCCTTCGGACAGGCACAGATACGCAGTATTTT
cdr3_aa: CASSLRTGTDTQYF
clone_size: NA
d_call: NA
j_call: TRBJ2-3
v_call: TRBV9

cdr3_nt: TGTGCCAGCAGCTACCAAACAGGGAATTCACCCCTCCACTTT
cdr3_aa: CASSYQTGNSPLHF
clone_size: NA
d_call: NA
j_call: TRBJ1-6
v_call: TRBV7-2

cdr3_nt: TGTGCCAGCAGCTTAGGACTAGCGCCTTTCAATGAGCAGTTCTTC
cdr3_aa: CASSLGLAPFNEQFF
clone_size: NA
d_call: TRBD2
j_call: TRBJ2-1
v_call: TRBV3-1/TRBV3-2

cdr3_nt: TGTGCCAGCAGCCTCCGCTTCACAGGGGGGAGCAATCAGCCCCAGCATTTT
cdr3_aa: CASSLRFTGGSNQPQHF
clone_size: NA
d_call: TRBD1
j_call: TRBJ1-5
v_call: TRBV27

cdr3_nt: TGTGCCAGCAGCAAGTCCGTCGTGACAGGGGGGAATCAGCCCCAGCATTTT
cdr3_aa: CASSKSVVTGGNQPQHF
clone_size: NA
d_call: TRBD1
j_call: TRBJ1-5
v_call: TRBV7-9

cdr3_nt: TGTGCCAGCAGCCTCGAAACCGGGACAATCTATGGCTACACCTTC
cdr3_aa: CASSLETGTIYGYTF
clone_size: NA
d_call: NA
j_call: TRBJ1-2
v_call: TRBV28

cdr3_nt: TGCGCCAGCAGCCAAGAACCGACTAGCGCATCCTACAATGAGCAGTTCTTC
cdr3_aa: CASSQEPTSASYNEQFF
clone_size: NA
d_call: TRBD2
j_call: TRBJ2-1
v_call: TRBV4-1

cdr3_nt: TGTGCCAGCAGCTCCAGGACTAGCGGGAGTGTAGATACGCAGTATTTT
cdr3_aa: CASSSRTSGSVDTQYF
clone_size: NA
d_call: TRBD2
j_call: TRBJ2-3
v_call: TRBV11-3

cdr3_nt: TGTGCCAGCAGCGGCCAAGCGGCCTCCTACAATGAGCAGTTCTTC
cdr3_aa: CASSGQAASYNEQFF
clone_size: NA
d_call: NA
j_call: TRBJ2-1
v_call: TRBV9

cdr3_nt: TGCGCCAGCAGGGAGGCACAGGGTGTATATGGCTACACCTTC
cdr3_aa: CASREAQGVYGYTF
clone_size: NA
d_call: NA
j_call: TRBJ1-2
v_call: TRBV5-1

cdr3_nt: TGCGCCAGCAGCTTGGTTCTAGCGGGAGAACTAGGTGAGCAGTACTTC
cdr3_aa: CASSLVLAGELGEQYF
clone_size: once
d_call: TRBD2
j_call: TRBJ2-7
v_call: TRBV5-1

cdr3_nt: TGTGCCAGCAGCCGTTTGGGGACAGGAGGGTACGAGCAGTACTTC
cdr3_aa: CASSRLGTGGYEQYF
clone_size: NA
d_call: TRBD1
j_call: TRBJ2-7
v_call: TRBV14

cdr3_nt: TGCGCCAGTTGGGACAGGGAAAGCTCTGGAAACACCATATATTTT
cdr3_aa: CASWDRESSGNTIYF
clone_size: NA
d_call: TRBD1
j_call: TRBJ1-3
v_call: TRBV5-1

cdr3_nt: TGTGCCAGCAGCCAAGACCCCGGACAGGGGGCTGAAGCTTTCTTT
cdr3_aa: CASSQDPGQGAEAFF
clone_size: NA
d_call: TRBD1
j_call: TRBJ1-1
v_call: TRBV3-1/TRBV3-2

cdr3_nt: TGTGCCAGCAGCTTGGCGGCGGGGCCCTATAATTCACCCCTCCACTTT
cdr3_aa: CASSLAAGPYNSPLHF
clone_size: NA
d_call: NA
j_call: TRBJ1-6
v_call: TRBV5-6

cdr3_nt: TGTGCCAGCAGGAAGCGAAGCACAGATACGCAGTATTTT
cdr3_aa: CASRKRSTDTQYF
clone_size: NA
d_call: NA
j_call: TRBJ2-3
v_call: TRBV7-2

cdr3_nt: TGCAGCGTTGGTCGGGGGGAAGCGAACACCGGGGAGCTGTTTTTT
cdr3_aa: CSVGRGEANTGELFF
clone_size: NA
d_call: TRBD2
j_call: TRBJ2-2
v_call: TRBV29-1

cdr3_nt: TGTGCCAGCAGGGACAGGGGGGGAAATGAAAAACTGTTTTTT
cdr3_aa: CASRDRGGNEKLFF
clone_size: NA
d_call: TRBD1
j_call: TRBJ1-4
v_call: TRBV28

cdr3_nt: TGTGCCAGCAGTGGGGAGGGAAGAGGCAATCAGCCCCAGCATTTT
cdr3_aa: CASSGEGRGNQPQHF
clone_size: few
d_call: NA
j_call: TRBJ1-5
v_call: TRBV28

cdr3_nt: TGTGCCAGCAGTAGACTAGCGGGAGGGAGGACTCTCTACAATGAGCAGTTCTTC
cdr3_aa: CASSRLAGGRTLYNEQFF
clone_size: NA
d_call: TRBD2
j_call: TRBJ2-1
v_call: TRBV4-2

cdr3_nt: TGTGCCAGCAGTTTTACAGTACTGATCTATGGCTACACCTTC
cdr3_aa: CASSFTVLIYGYTF
clone_size: few
d_call: NA
j_call: TRBJ1-2
v_call: TRBV28

cdr3_nt: TGTGCCAGCAGCTTGGGCGGGACAGTTGGCGAGCAGTACTTC
cdr3_aa: CASSLGGTVGEQYF
clone_size: NA
d_call: NA
j_call: TRBJ2-7
v_call: TRBV11-2

cdr3_nt: TGTGCCAGCAGCCGAAGGGGGGGGCAGGGGAGCACAGATACGCAGTATTTT
cdr3_aa: CASSRRGGQGSTDTQYF
clone_size: NA
d_call: NA
j_call: TRBJ2-3
v_call: TRBV11-2

cdr3_nt: TGTGCCAGCTCACCGACAGAAGCCTATGGCTACACCTTC
cdr3_aa: CASSPTEAYGYTF
clone_size: NA
d_call: NA
j_call: TRBJ1-2
v_call: TRBV18

cdr3_nt: TGTGCCAGCGCCAGGGACAGGGGTCAGCCCCAGCATTTT
cdr3_aa: CASARDRGQPQHF
clone_size: NA
d_call: TRBD1
j_call: TRBJ1-5
v_call: TRBV11-2

cdr3_nt: TGTGCCAGCAGCCCCGATACCGGGGGGGGCTATGGCTACACCTTC
cdr3_aa: CASSPDTGGGYGYTF
clone_size: few
d_call: NA
j_call: TRBJ1-2
v_call: TRBV5-4

cdr3_nt: TGCGCCAGCAGCCTCGGAGGGGTTATTGGAAACACCATATATTTT
cdr3_aa: CASSLGGVIGNTIYF
clone_size: NA
d_call: NA
j_call: TRBJ1-3
v_call: TRBV4-1

cdr3_nt: TGTGCTAGCAGCTTAGGGGGACTAGCGAGCAATGAGCAGTTCTTC
cdr3_aa: CASSLGGLASNEQFF
clone_size: once
d_call: TRBD2
j_call: TRBJ2-1
v_call: TRBV7-7

cdr3_nt: TGTGCCACCAGCAGAGATAGGGGGCTTAGCAATCAGCCCCAGCATTTT
cdr3_aa: CATSRDRGLSNQPQHF
clone_size: NA
d_call: TRBD1
j_call: TRBJ1-5
v_call: TRBV15

cdr3_nt: TGTGCCAGCAGACCTAGCGGGGGGGGAATCTACAATGAGCAGTTCTTC
cdr3_aa: CASRPSGGGIYNEQFF
clone_size: few
d_call: TRBD2
j_call: TRBJ2-1
v_call: TRBV6-6

cdr3_nt: TGTGCCAGCAGCCCGCTCAATGCGGGAGGGCCGGGGAATGAGCAGTTCTTC
cdr3_aa: CASSPLNAGGPGNEQFF
clone_size: once
d_call: TRBD2
j_call: TRBJ2-1
v_call: TRBV14

cdr3_nt: TGTGCCAGCAGCCGACTAGCGGGAGGGAACACCGGGGAGCTGTTTTTT
cdr3_aa: CASSRLAGGNTGELFF
clone_size: NA
d_call: TRBD2
j_call: TRBJ2-2
v_call: TRBV7-6

cdr3_nt: TGTGCCAGCAGCTTAGATAGCACTCCAAGCTCCTACGAGCAGTACTTC
cdr3_aa: CASSLDSTPSSYEQYF
clone_size: NA
d_call: NA
j_call: TRBJ2-7
v_call: TRBV7-2

cdr3_nt: TGTGCCAGCAGCCAAAGGCAGGGTACGAACACTGAAGCTTTCTTT
cdr3_aa: CASSQRQGTNTEAFF
clone_size: NA
d_call: NA
j_call: TRBJ1-1
v_call: TRBV7-2

cdr3_nt: TGTGCCAGCAGTGAACGGACAGGGGGCTTCTACGAGCAGTACTTC
cdr3_aa: CASSERTGGFYEQYF
clone_size: NA
d_call: TRBD1
j_call: TRBJ2-7
v_call: TRBV6-1

cdr3_nt: TGTGCCAGCAGCCCCGGAACAGGGTGGTATGGCTACACCTTC
cdr3_aa: CASSPGTGWYGYTF
clone_size: NA
d_call: NA
j_call: TRBJ1-2
v_call: TRBV14

cdr3_nt: TGTGCCAGCAGTGGAGTGGGGACCCAGTACTTC
cdr3_aa: CASSGVGTQYF
clone_size: NA
d_call: NA
j_call: TRBJ2-5
v_call: TRBV11-2

cdr3_nt: TGTGCCAGCAGTCCCAATCGGGCGGGTGGAGCTTTCTTT
cdr3_aa: CASSPNRAGGAFF
clone_size: once
d_call: NA
j_call: TRBJ1-1
v_call: TRBV25-1

cdr3_nt: TGTGCCAGCAGCCATGGCTCCTTAGCGGGAGGTTACACAGATACGCAGTATTTT
cdr3_aa: CASSHGSLAGGYTDTQYF
clone_size: NA
d_call: TRBD2
j_call: TRBJ2-3
v_call: TRBV7-3

cdr3_nt: TGTGCCAGCAGCTCCGGGACAGGGACGATCTCCTACGAGCAGTACTTC
cdr3_aa: CASSSGTGTISYEQYF
clone_size: NA
d_call: TRBD1
j_call: TRBJ2-7
v_call: TRBV4-2

cdr3_nt: TGTGCCAGCAGTCTTACAGGGGGCTGGAGCAATCAGCCCCAGCATTTT
cdr3_aa: CASSLTGGWSNQPQHF
clone_size: NA
d_call: TRBD1
j_call: TRBJ1-5
v_call: TRBV27

cdr3_nt: TGTGCCAGCAGTTTATCGGACAGGGGGAGACATTTT
cdr3_aa: CASSLSDRGRHF
clone_size: few
d_call: TRBD1
j_call: TRBJ1-5
v_call: TRBV28

cdr3_nt: TGCGCCAGCAGCTTGGGGACTATTCGACTCGAGCAGTACTTC
cdr3_aa: CASSLGTIRLEQYF
clone_size: few
d_call: NA
j_call: TRBJ2-7
v_call: TRBV5-1

cdr3_nt: TGTGCCAGCAGCTACGGGTCCGGTGAAAAACTGTTTTTT
cdr3_aa: CASSYGSGEKLFF
clone_size: NA
d_call: NA
j_call: TRBJ1-4
v_call: TRBV5-5

cdr3_nt: TGTGCCAGCAGTTTATACCGAGGGTCTTCCCAAGAGACCCAGTACTTC
cdr3_aa: CASSLYRGSSQETQYF
clone_size: NA
d_call: NA
j_call: TRBJ2-5
v_call: TRBV28